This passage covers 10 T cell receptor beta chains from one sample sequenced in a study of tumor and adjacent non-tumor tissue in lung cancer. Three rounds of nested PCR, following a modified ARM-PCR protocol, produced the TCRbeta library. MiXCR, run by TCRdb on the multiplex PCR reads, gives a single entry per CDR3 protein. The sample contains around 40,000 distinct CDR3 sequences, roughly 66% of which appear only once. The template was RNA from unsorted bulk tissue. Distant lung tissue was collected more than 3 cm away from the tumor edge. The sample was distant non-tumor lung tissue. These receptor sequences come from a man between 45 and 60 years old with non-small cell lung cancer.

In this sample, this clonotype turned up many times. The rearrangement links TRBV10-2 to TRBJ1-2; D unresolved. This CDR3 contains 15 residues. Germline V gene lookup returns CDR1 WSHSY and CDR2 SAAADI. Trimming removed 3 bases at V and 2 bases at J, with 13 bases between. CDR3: CASSEPGLSNYGYTF. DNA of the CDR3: TGCGCCAGCAGTGAACCCGGGTTGTCCAACTATGGCTACACCTTC.

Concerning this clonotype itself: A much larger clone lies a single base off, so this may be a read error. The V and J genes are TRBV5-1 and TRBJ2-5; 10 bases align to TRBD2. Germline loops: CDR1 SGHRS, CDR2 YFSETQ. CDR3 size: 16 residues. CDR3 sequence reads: CANSHGTSVYQETQYF. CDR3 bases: TGCGCCAACAGCCATGGGACTAGCGTGTACCAAGAGACCCAGTACTTC. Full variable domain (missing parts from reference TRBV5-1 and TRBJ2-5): KAGVTQTPRYLIKTRGQQVTLSCSPISGHRSVSWYQQTPGQGLQFLFEYFSETQRNKGNFPGRFSGRQFSNSRSEMNVSTLELGDSALYLCANSHGTSVYQETQYFGPGTRLLVL.

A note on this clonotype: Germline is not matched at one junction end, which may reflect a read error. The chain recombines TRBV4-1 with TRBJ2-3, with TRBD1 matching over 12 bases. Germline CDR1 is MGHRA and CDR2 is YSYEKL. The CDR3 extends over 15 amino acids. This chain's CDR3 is CASSRWDRGPDTQFF. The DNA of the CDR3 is TGCGCCAGCAGCCGATGGGACAGGGGGCCAGACACGCAGTTTTTT.

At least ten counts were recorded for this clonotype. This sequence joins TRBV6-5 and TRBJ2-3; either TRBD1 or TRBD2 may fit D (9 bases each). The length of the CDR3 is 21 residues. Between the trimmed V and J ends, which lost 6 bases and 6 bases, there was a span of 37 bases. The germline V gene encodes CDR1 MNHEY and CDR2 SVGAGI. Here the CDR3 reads CASSLLNSPNRGLAGSDTQYF. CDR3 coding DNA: TGTGCCAGCAGCCTCCTAAACTCACCTAACAGGGGGCTAGCGGGGTCGGATACGCAGTATTTT.

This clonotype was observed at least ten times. CDR3 residues: CSVGAAPEQYF. In DNA, the CDR3 is TGCAGCGTTGGGGCCGCCCCTGAGCAGTACTTC. The chain employs TRBV29-1 and TRBJ2-7; no clear D gene. V was pared by 4 bases and J by 7 bases, with 11 bases between. Germline CDR1 and CDR2: SQVTM and ANQGSEA. The CDR3 sequence is 11 residues long.

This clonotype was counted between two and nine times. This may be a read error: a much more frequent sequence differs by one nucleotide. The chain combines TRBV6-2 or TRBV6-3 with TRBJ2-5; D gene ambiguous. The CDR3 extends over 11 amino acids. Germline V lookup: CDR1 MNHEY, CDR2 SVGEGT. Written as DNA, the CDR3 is TGTGCCACCTTATTCCAAGAGGCCCAGTACTTC. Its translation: CATLFQEAQYF.

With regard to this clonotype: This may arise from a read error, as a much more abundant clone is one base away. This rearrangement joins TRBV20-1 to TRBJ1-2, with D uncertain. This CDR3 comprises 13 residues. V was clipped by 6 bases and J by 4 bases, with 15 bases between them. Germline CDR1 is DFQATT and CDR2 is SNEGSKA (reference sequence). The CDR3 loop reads CSAEEPERYGYTF. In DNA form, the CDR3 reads TGCAGTGCCGAAGAACCGGAACGCTATGGCTACACCTTC.

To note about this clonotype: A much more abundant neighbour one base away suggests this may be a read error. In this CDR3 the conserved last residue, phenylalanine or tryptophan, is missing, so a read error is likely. CDR3 sequence (DNA): TGCGCCAGCAGCCAAGACCTATATAATGAAAAACTGTTTCTT. Its protein is CASSQDLYNEKLFL. V and J are TRBV4-1 and TRBJ1-4; no definite D call. V was clipped by 0 bases and J by 4 bases, with 6 bases between them. The CDR3 is made up of 14 amino acids. Germline V lookup: CDR1 MGHRA, CDR2 YSYEKL.

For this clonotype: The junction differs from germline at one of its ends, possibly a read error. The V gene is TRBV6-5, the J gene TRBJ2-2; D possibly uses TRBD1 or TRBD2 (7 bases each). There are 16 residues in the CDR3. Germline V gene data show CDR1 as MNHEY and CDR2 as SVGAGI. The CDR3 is CTSSYSGGGHIGELFF. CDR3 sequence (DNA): TGTACCAGCAGTTATTCAGGGGGGGGACACATCGGGGAGCTGTTTTTT.

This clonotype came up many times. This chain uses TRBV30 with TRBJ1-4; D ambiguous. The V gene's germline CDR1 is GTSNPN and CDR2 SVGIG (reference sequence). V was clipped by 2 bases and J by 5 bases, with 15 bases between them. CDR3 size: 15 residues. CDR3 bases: TGTGCCTGGAGTCATACGGACGGAGGGAATGAAAAACTGTTTTTT. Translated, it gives CAWSHTDGGNEKLFF.